This paragraph reports one TCR beta chain. Assay used: immunoSEQ multiplex PCR; TCRdb lists only in-frame clones, some missing. The data show about 72,000 clones, around 95% seen once. The data were taken from a study of technical replicates of blood from a handful of donors. V lost 7 bases to trimming and J lost 4 bases, with 16 bases between them. Germline lookup yields CDR1 LNHDA and CDR2 SQIVND (reference sequence). The CDR3 extends over 14 amino acids. The TCR was taken from a human donor in good health. The sample consisted of T cells isolated from PBMCs. The genes are TRBV19 and TRBJ1-1; D perhaps matches TRBD1 (6 bases). CDR3 nucleotide sequence: TGTGCCAGTATCCCGAGACAGGAGAGCACTGAAGCTTTCTTT. It codes for CASIPRQESTEAFF. The full variable domain, in which reference TRBV19 and TRBJ1-1 provide the parts outside the CDR3, is DGGITQSPKYLFRKEGQNVTLSCEQNLNHDAMYWYRQDPGQGLRLIYYSQIVNDFQKGDIAEGYSVSREKKESFPLTVTSAQKNPTAFYLCASIPRQESTEAFFGQGTRLTVV.